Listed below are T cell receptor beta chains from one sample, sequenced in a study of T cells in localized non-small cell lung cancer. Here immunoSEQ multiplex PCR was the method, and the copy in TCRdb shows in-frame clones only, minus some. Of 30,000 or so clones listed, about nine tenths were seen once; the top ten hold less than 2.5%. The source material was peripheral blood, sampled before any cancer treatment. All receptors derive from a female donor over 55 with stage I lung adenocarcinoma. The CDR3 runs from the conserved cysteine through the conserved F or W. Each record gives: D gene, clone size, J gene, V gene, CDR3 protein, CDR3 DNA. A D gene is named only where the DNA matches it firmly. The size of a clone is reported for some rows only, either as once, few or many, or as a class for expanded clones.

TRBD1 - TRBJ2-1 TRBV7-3 CASSPWGTVDNEQFF TGTGCCAGCAGCCCTTGGGGGACAGTTGACAATGAGCAGTTCTTC
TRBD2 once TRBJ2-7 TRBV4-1 CASSPTGLAGVKEQYF TGCGCCAGCAGCCCGACGGGTCTAGCGGGGGTGAAAGAGCAGTACTTC
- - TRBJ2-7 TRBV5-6 CASSFGRLEEQYF TGTGCCAGCAGCTTCGGACGGCTTGAAGAGCAGTACTTC
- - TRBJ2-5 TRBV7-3 CASSLPTAGKVETQYF TGTGCCAGCAGCTTACCCACGGCAGGGAAGGTAGAGACCCAGTACTTC
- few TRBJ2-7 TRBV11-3 CASSPDSGRNEQYF TGTGCCAGCAGCCCCGATTCGGGGCGCAACGAGCAGTACTTC
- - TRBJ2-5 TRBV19 CASSIKETQYF TGTGCCAGTAGTATTAAGGAGACCCAGTACTTC
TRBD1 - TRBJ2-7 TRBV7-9 CASSARDRGPYEQYF TGTGCCAGCAGCGCCCGGGACAGGGGGCCCTACGAGCAGTACTTC
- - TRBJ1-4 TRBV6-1 CASSEGRGKLFF TGTGCCAGCAGTGAGGGTAGGGGGAAACTGTTTTTT
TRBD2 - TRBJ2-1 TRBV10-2 CASKIAGVNNEQFF TGCGCCAGCAAGATAGCGGGGGTCAACAATGAGCAGTTCTTC
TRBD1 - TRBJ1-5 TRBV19 CASSILGDRVGNQPQHF TGTGCCAGTAGTATTCTAGGGGACAGGGTCGGCAATCAGCCCCAGCATTTT
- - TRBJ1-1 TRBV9 CASSVGHRNTEAFF TGTGCCAGCAGCGTCGGACATCGGAACACTGAAGCTTTCTTT
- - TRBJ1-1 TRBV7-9 CASSPKRRRNTEAFF TGTGCCAGCAGCCCAAAGAGACGGAGGAACACTGAAGCTTTCTTT
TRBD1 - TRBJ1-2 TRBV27 CASRPTGANGYTF TGTGCCAGCAGACCGACAGGGGCAAATGGCTACACCTTC
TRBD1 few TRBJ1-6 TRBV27 CASSPGTGGHNSPLHF TGTGCCAGCAGTCCTGGGACAGGGGGTCATAATTCACCCCTCCACTTT
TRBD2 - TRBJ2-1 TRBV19 CASSTLAGGYNEQFF TGTGCCAGTAGTACACTAGCGGGGGGATACAATGAGCAGTTCTTC
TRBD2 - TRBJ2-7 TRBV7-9 CASSLLADYEQYF TGTGCCAGCAGCTTACTAGCGGACTACGAGCAGTACTTC
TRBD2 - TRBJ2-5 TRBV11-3 CASSYRLAGAETQYF TGTGCCAGCAGCTACCGACTAGCGGGGGCGGAGACCCAGTACTTC
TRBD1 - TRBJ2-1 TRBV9 CASSGNEGQGFNEQFF TGTGCCAGCAGCGGAAATGAGGGACAGGGGTTCAATGAGCAGTTCTTC
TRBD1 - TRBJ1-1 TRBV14 CASSFSRTGASEAFF TGTGCCAGCAGCTTCTCGAGGACAGGCGCGAGTGAAGCTTTCTTT
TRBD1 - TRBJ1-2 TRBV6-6 CASSLGPQGYTYGYTF TGTGCCAGCAGCCTAGGCCCACAGGGGTATACCTATGGCTACACCTTC
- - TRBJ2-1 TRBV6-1 CASSRQASYNEQFF TGTGCCAGCAGTCGACAGGCCTCCTACAATGAGCAGTTCTTC
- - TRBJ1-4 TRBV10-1 CASKKGPQEKLFF TGCGCCAGCAAGAAGGGACCGCAAGAAAAACTGTTTTTT
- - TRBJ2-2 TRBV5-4 CASSRGGLNTGELFF TGTGCCAGCAGCCGAGGGGGGCTGAACACCGGGGAGCTGTTTTTT
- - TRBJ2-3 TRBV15 CATSTQADTQYF TGTGCCACCAGCACACAGGCAGATACGCAGTATTTT
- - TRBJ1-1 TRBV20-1 CSATRGGEAFF TGCAGTGCTACCAGGGGAGGCGAAGCTTTCTTT
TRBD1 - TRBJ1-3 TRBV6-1 CASSEYRGGNTIYF TGTGCCAGCAGTGAATACAGGGGCGGAAACACCATATATTTT
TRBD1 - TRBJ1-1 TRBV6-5 CASSYPGGGTEAFF TGTGCCAGCAGTTACCCAGGGGGAGGGACTGAAGCTTTCTTT
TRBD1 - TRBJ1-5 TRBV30 CAWSTGGSQPQHF TGTGCCTGGTCGACAGGGGGCAGCCAGCCCCAGCATTTT
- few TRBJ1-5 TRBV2 CASSEVRGSNQPQHF TGTGCCAGCAGTGAAGTTCGGGGAAGCAATCAGCCCCAGCATTTT